This TCR beta chain was retrieved from a study of cytomegalovirus exposure and HLA in healthy donors. The PCR used 60 Vbeta and 13 Jbeta primers. Here immunoSEQ multiplex PCR was the method, and the copy in TCRdb shows in-frame clones only, minus some. Among some 90,000 clones listed, 60% to 75% were seen once. This clone has more than one count but fewer than ten. The CDR3 loop spans 12 amino acids. Germline V gene data show CDR1 as SQVTM and CDR2 as ANQGSEA. The gene calls are TRBV29-1 and TRBJ1-2, with 9 nucleotides matching TRBD1. The sequence was collected from a female donor in good health and CMV-seropositive. The sample was PBMCs. In nucleotides, the CDR3 is TGCACTGCGACAGGGGGTAACTATGGCTACACCTTC. The encoded protein is CTATGGNYGYTF.